This T cell receptor beta chain was found in a study of T-cell memory formation after mild COVID-19. The CDR3 runs to 12 residues. With 5 bases removed from V and 2 bases from J, the gap between germline ends came to 6 bases. Germline V gene sequence: CDR1 SGHVS, CDR2 FNYEAQ. TCRdb reanalysed the 5' RACE reads using MiXCR and keeps one entry per CDR3 protein. The table has roughly 150,000 distinct CDR3 sequences, 13% seen once. In this sample, this clonotype turned up many times. Its antigen is as yet unknown. Study-wide points: The study detected some responding clones in pre-infection memory, suggesting cross-reactive memory joined. Clones shrinking from day 15 to 85 showed even CD4/CD8 mixes; later expanders tilted CD4+.

This TCR was sampled from a man between 18 and 29 years old who had mild COVID-19 (a few samples of this study predate the infection). Cell type and time point are not known. The chain carries TRBV7-6 and TRBJ2-5, with unresolved D. Sequencing input: PBMCs or a T cell subset sorted from them (not recorded which). This CDR3 is CASSVSQETQYF. The DNA for the CDR3 is TGTGCCAGCAGCGTCTCGCAAGAGACCCAGTACTTC.